Listed below are T cell receptor beta chains from one sample, sequenced in a study of CD8+ T cells in alopecia areata. Assay: immunoSEQ multiplex PCR; the TCRdb copy retains only in-frame clones and omits some. Among roughly 110,000 clones listed, approximately 51% were seen once. The sample in question was CD4+ T cells sorted from blood, obtained at week 24, from a patient treated with tofacitinib. These receptors came from a human donor with alopecia areata. The CDR3 runs from the conserved cysteine through the conserved F or W. D genes are given only for firm matches. Size values are once, few and many counts, or a class for expanded clones, and some rows have none.

D gene,clone size,J gene,V gene,CDR3 DNA,CDR3 protein
.,.,TRBJ1-1,TRBV29-1,TGCAGCGTTGCCGGGGTTATAGTCACTGAAGCTTTCTTT,CSVAGVIVTEAFF
.,.,TRBJ2-3,TRBV29-1,TGCAGCGTTCAAACAGGGCGGGGAGATACGCAGTATTTT,CSVQTGRGDTQYF
.,.,TRBJ2-5,TRBV29-1,TGCAGCGTTGGAAGCGGACAAGAGACCCAGTACTTC,CSVGSGQETQYF
TRBD1,.,TRBJ2-7,TRBV6-6,TGTGCCAGCACCCGGACAGGTTCCTCCTACGAGCAGTACTTC,CASTRTGSSYEQYF
TRBD1,.,TRBJ2-7,TRBV4-3,TGCGCCAGCAGCCAAGAAGGGGGGACAGGCGTCTCCGAGCAGTACTTC,CASSQEGGTGVSEQYF
.,.,TRBJ2-5,TRBV7-9,TGTGCCAGCAGGGCACGGAAAGAGACCCAGTACTTC,CASRARKETQYF
.,few,TRBJ2-1,TRBV2,TGTGCCAGCAGTGTAGGGGGCTACAATGAGCAGTTCTTC,CASSVGGYNEQFF
.,.,TRBJ2-3,TRBV5-1,TGCGCCAGCAGCTTGGCGTCCAGCCTCAGCACAGATACGCAGTATTTT,CASSLASSLSTDTQYF
.,.,TRBJ2-5,TRBV7-3,TGTGCCAGCAGCTTAGGGGGGCTTGAGACCCAGTACTTC,CASSLGGLETQYF
.,medium-sized,TRBJ2-6,TRBV7-2,TGTGCCAGCAGCTTCGCTGGGGCCAACGTCCTGACTTTC,CASSFAGANVLTF
.,few,TRBJ2-5,TRBV19,TGTGCCAGTAGCCTTCCGGTCGGGACCCAGTACTTC,CASSLPVGTQYF
.,.,TRBJ2-2,TRBV4-3,TGCGCCAGCAGCCCATTTAACACCGGGGAGCTGTTTTTT,CASSPFNTGELFF
.,.,TRBJ2-2,TRBV6-1,TGTGCCAGCATTTACAACAGGGACACCGGGGAGCTGTTTTTT,CASIYNRDTGELFF
.,few,TRBJ1-2,TRBV29-1,TGCAGCGTTGTCTTGGGCAGGGTCCATGGCTACACCTTC,CSVVLGRVHGYTF
TRBD1,.,TRBJ2-5,TRBV5-1,TGCGCCAGCAGTGACAGGGGAGAGACCCAGTACTTC,CASSDRGETQYF
.,few,TRBJ2-5,TRBV15,TGTGCCACCAGCAGAGAACGGCCCGGTGAGACCCAGTACTTC,CATSRERPGETQYF
.,.,TRBJ2-7,TRBV25-1,TGTGCCAGCAGTGACAGCTACGAGCAGTACTTC,CASSDSYEQYF
.,.,TRBJ2-2,TRBV4-3,TGCGCCAGCAGCCAAGATCTGGGTACCCTCCGGGCTGGGGAGCTGTTTTTT,CASSQDLGTLRAGELFF
TRBD1,.,TRBJ1-6,TRBV7-9,TGTGCCAGCAGCTTCGAAGGGGGCGCTTCACCCCTCCACTTT,CASSFEGGASPLHF
.,.,TRBJ2-3,TRBV4-2,TGTGCCAGCAGCCAAGACGGCAGCGCCTCTAGCACAGATACGCAGTATTTT,CASSQDGSASSTDTQYF
TRBD1,.,TRBJ2-2,TRBV6-5,TGTGCCAGCACCCCCGGGACAGGGGTCACCGGGGAGCTGTTTTTT,CASTPGTGVTGELFF
.,few,TRBJ1-2,TRBV7-2,TGTGCCAGCAGCTTAGTCAAAGGCTATGGCTACACCTTC,CASSLVKGYGYTF
.,.,TRBJ2-3,TRBV11-3,TGTGCCAGCAGCTTAGGGTACGGGCCCTTCTCAGATACGCAGTATTTT,CASSLGYGPFSDTQYF
TRBD2,.,TRBJ2-5,TRBV29-1,TGCAGCGCTAAGACTAGCGGTCAAGAGACCCAGTACTTC,CSAKTSGQETQYF
TRBD1,.,TRBJ1-2,TRBV5-1,TGCGCCAGCAGCTTACAGGGGGATGATGGCTACACCTTC,CASSLQGDDGYTF
.,few,TRBJ1-1,TRBV30,TGTGCCTGGAGTACATACACTGAAGCTTTCTTT,CAWSTYTEAFF
.,.,TRBJ1-1,TRBV30,TGTGCCTGGAGTGGACAGTGGAACACTGAAGCTTTCTTT,CAWSGQWNTEAFF
.,few,TRBJ2-6,TRBV4-3,TGCGCCAGCAGCCAAGATCTTGGGGGATTGGGCTCTGGGGCCAACGTCCTGACTTTC,CASSQDLGGLGSGANVLTF
TRBD1,.,TRBJ1-5,TRBV30,TGTGCCTGGAGCAGAACAGGGGGTCAGCCCCAGCATTTT,CAWSRTGGQPQHF
TRBD2,.,TRBJ2-2,TRBV9,TGTGCCAGCAGCTCGGGACTAGCGATGAACACCGGGGAGCTGTTTTTT,CASSSGLAMNTGELFF
.,.,TRBJ1-1,TRBV5-1,TGCGCCAGCAGCCCAGGACGGATCGACACTGAAGCTTTCTTT,CASSPGRIDTEAFF
.,.,TRBJ2-7,TRBV27,TGTGCCAGCAGCCCGGCGGGGGCCCCCTACGAGCAGTACTTC,CASSPAGAPYEQYF
.,once,TRBJ1-4,TRBV7-2,TGTGCCAGCAGCTTCGGGACGTGGGGAGATGAAAAACTGTTTTTT,CASSFGTWGDEKLFF
TRBD1,.,TRBJ1-1,TRBV7-2,TGTGCCAGCAGCTTGGCCCGACAGGGTAACACTGAAGCTTTCTTT,CASSLARQGNTEAFF
.,.,TRBJ2-3,TRBV6-6,TGTGCCAGCAGCCCAACGGGAGACATACGCACAGATACGCAGTATTTT,CASSPTGDIRTDTQYF
.,.,TRBJ2-1,TRBV7-8,TGTGCCAGCAGCTCGACATTGTACAATGAGCAGTTCTTC,CASSSTLYNEQFF
TRBD1,few,TRBJ1-2,TRBV7-2,TGTGCCAGCACGACAGGGATTGGCTATGGCTACACCTTC,CASTTGIGYGYTF
.,.,TRBJ2-3,TRBV5-6,TGTGCCAGCTCCATGAGGGGGATCGGGTTCGGAGATACGCAGTATTTT,CASSMRGIGFGDTQYF
TRBD1,.,TRBJ1-1,TRBV6-1,TGTGCCAGCAGTGAATCAGGGGGTAGAGCTTTCTTT,CASSESGGRAFF
.,few,TRBJ1-5,TRBV4-2,TGTGCCAGCAGCCAAGATCAGAGGGGTAGCAATCAGCCCCAGCATTTT,CASSQDQRGSNQPQHF
.,.,TRBJ2-1,TRBV29-1,TGCAGCGTCCACAGGGACTCCTACAATGAGCAGTTCTTC,CSVHRDSYNEQFF
.,.,TRBJ2-3,TRBV5-1,TGCGCCAGCAGCTCCGGGACGGGCACAGATACGCAGTATTTT,CASSSGTGTDTQYF
.,.,TRBJ2-3,TRBV7-9,TGTGCCAGCCTACGCGTAGATACGCAGTATTTT,CASLRVDTQYF
.,.,TRBJ1-2,TRBV29-1,TGCAGCGTTGAGAGTCTTAACTATGGCTACACCTTC,CSVESLNYGYTF
TRBD1,once,TRBJ1-5,TRBV29-1,TGCAGCGGAACAGGGGGCCTGGGCAATCAGCCCCAGCATTTT,CSGTGGLGNQPQHF
.,.,TRBJ2-3,TRBV4-2,TGTGCCAGCAGCCAAGCAAAAGGGTTGGATACGCAGTATTTT,CASSQAKGLDTQYF
TRBD2,.,TRBJ2-4,TRBV7-2,TGTGCCAGCAGCTTGAGGGGAGGGGTAGACATTCAGTACTTC,CASSLRGGVDIQYF
.,.,TRBJ2-7,TRBV20-1,TGCAGTGCTAATCTAGGGCGGGAGCAGTACTTC,CSANLGREQYF
.,.,TRBJ2-5,TRBV5-5,TGTGCCAGCAGCATGCAGGGGGGGAAAGAGACCCAGTACTTC,CASSMQGGKETQYF
.,.,TRBJ1-2,TRBV30,TGTGCCTGGAGCAAGAACTATGGCTACACCTTC,CAWSKNYGYTF
TRBD1,few,TRBJ2-3,TRBV4-2,TGTGCCAGCAGCCACGACGCTAAAAAGGACAGGGGGTTCCTAATCACAGATACGCAGTATTTT,CASSHDAKKDRGFLITDTQYF
.,.,TRBJ1-3,TRBV7-2,TGTGCCAGCAGCTCACAGGGAAACACCATATATTTT,CASSSQGNTIYF
TRBD2,.,TRBJ2-2,TRBV15,TGTGCCACGAGACTAGCGGGGGGACCGAACACCGGGGAGCTGTTTTTT,CATRLAGGPNTGELFF